Listed here are 30 T cell receptor beta chains from one sample, sequenced in a study of cytomegalovirus exposure and HLA in healthy donors. PCR was performed using 60 Vbeta and 13 Jbeta primers. Sequencing was performed with immunoSEQ multiplex PCR; in TCRdb, only in-frame clones are kept and a portion is missing. This sample has some 170,000 clones, with approximately 78% found just once. Sample: PBMCs. The receptors shown here come from a woman in her late teens or twenties in good health and CMV-seronegative.

The rearrangement joins TRBV5-6 to TRBJ2-5; tentatively, D is TRBD1 (5 bases). Germline V gives CDR1 SGHDT, CDR2 YYEEEE. The CDR3 has 14 residues. Between the trimmed V and J ends, which lost 4 bases and 5 bases, there was a span of 15 bases. The CDR3 nucleotides are TGTGCCAGCAGCCGTAGGACCAAGGGGGAGACCCAGTACTTC. It codes for CASSRRTKGETQYF.

The chain is built from TRBV11-1 and TRBJ1-1; TRBD1 agrees at 7 bases. The CDR3 length is 13 residues. Germline-derived CDR1 and CDR2 are SGHAT and FQDESV (reference sequence). J was trimmed by 4 bases and V by 6 bases; bases with no gene match: 5. Here the CDR3 reads CASSQTGVTEAFF. DNA for the CDR3: TGTGCCAGCAGTCAAACAGGGGTCACTGAAGCTTTCTTT.

The V gene is TRBV6-5, the J gene TRBJ2-5; TRBD1 agrees at 7 bases. The CDR3 extends over 14 amino acids. The germline V gene encodes CDR1 MNHEY and CDR2 SVGAGI. Germline trimming cut 5 bases from V and 3 bases from J; bases unmatched to any gene: 6. The CDR3 DNA is TGTGCCAGCAGTATGGGGACAGCTAAAGAGACCCAGTACTTC. It specifies CASSMGTAKETQYF.

The chain combines TRBV18 with TRBJ2-1, with TRBD2 identical over 8 bases. CDR1 and CDR2 (germline): KGHSH, LQKENI. CDR3 size: 16 residues. The V gene end was trimmed by 2 bases and the J gene end by 5 bases; junction bases not matched to a gene: 8. CDR3 in amino acids: CASSPKGLGGDNEQFF. In nucleotides, the CDR3 is TGTGCCAGCTCACCAAAGGGACTAGGGGGGGACAATGAGCAGTTCTTC.

To note about this clone: Sequence at one end of the junction differs from germline and may be a read error. The chain is built from TRBV6-1 and TRBJ1-4, with 7 bases fitting TRBD1. This CDR3 region has 14 residues. Germline V gene data show CDR1 as MNHNS and CDR2 as SASEGT. CDR3 sequence reads: CASSEGQGFEELFF. In nucleotides, the CDR3 is TGTGCCAGCAGTGAAGGACAGGGTTTTGAAGAACTGTTTTTT.

The genes are TRBV5-1 and TRBJ2-7; TRBD1 agrees at 10 bases. Trimming cost V 3 bases and J 4 bases; bases outside gene matches: 4. In germline, CDR1 is SGHRS, CDR2 YFSETQ. The CDR3 runs to 14 residues. In DNA form, the CDR3 reads TGCGCCAGCAGCTACGGGACAGGGGCTTACGAGCAGTACTTC. It is translated as CASSYGTGAYEQYF.

In this sample, this clone turned up many times. The chain uses TRBV19 and TRBJ2-2; tentative D call: TRBD1 (5 bases). V lost 6 bases to trimming and J lost 2 bases, with 10 bases between them. Germline CDR1 LNHDA, CDR2 SQIVND (reference sequence). The CDR3 totals 14 residues. The CDR3 is CASRLDINTGELFF. In nucleotides, the CDR3 is TGTGCCAGTAGACTGGACATTAACACCGGGGAGCTGTTTTTT.

The genes are TRBV9 and TRBJ2-1; D gene ambiguous. The CDR3 length is 15 residues. Germline assignment: CDR1 SGDLS and CDR2 YYNGEE. Trimming shortened V by 0 bases and J by 0 bases, and 7 bases separated the two germline ends. In DNA form, the CDR3 reads TGTGCCAGCAGCGTAGTCACAGACTCCTACAATGAGCAGTTCTTC. It is translated as CASSVVTDSYNEQFF.

In its sample, this clone was seen once. This sequence joins TRBV6-5 and TRBJ1-1, with TRBD1 as a possible D gene (5 bases). Trimming stripped 6 bases from V and 2 bases from J, with 16 bases between. The germline gives CDR1 MNHEY, CDR2 SVGAGI. The CDR3 covers 15 residues. DNA of the CDR3: TGTGCCAGCAGGGAGTATAGGACACCTAACACTGAAGCTTTCTTT. Translating it yields CASREYRTPNTEAFF.

This clone appeared a few times. The V gene is TRBV9, the J gene TRBJ1-4; TRBD1 is a possible D gene (5 bases). The CDR3 extends over 16 amino acids. Trimming stripped 0 bases from V and 5 bases from J, with 14 bases between. The germline gives CDR1 SGDLS, CDR2 YYNGEE. Here the CDR3 reads CASSVAPDSPNEKLFF. In DNA form, the CDR3 reads TGTGCCAGCAGCGTAGCTCCCGACAGCCCCAATGAAAAACTGTTTTTT.

This sequence joins TRBV10-3 and TRBJ2-1; 11 nucleotides line up with TRBD1. Germline V CDR1 and CDR2: ENHRY, SYGVKD. The CDR3 loop spans 14 amino acids. Losses at the gene ends were 4 bases for V and 5 bases for J; bases not matched to a gene: 1. CDR3 sequence reads: CAISGGQGDNEQFF. The DNA for the CDR3 is TGTGCCATCAGTGGGGGACAGGGGGACAATGAGCAGTTCTTC.

V and J are TRBV28 and TRBJ2-3; 7 bases map to TRBD1. In germline, CDR1 is MDHEN, CDR2 SYDVKM. V lost 4 bases and J lost 6; bases outside the gene matches: 10. The CDR3 has 15 amino acids. This CDR3 is CASSSLRQGVDTQYF. For the CDR3, the DNA is TGTGCCAGCAGTTCTTTACGGCAGGGGGTTGATACGCAGTATTTT.

The chain combines TRBV4-2 with TRBJ2-3; 7 positions agree with TRBD2. This CDR3 has 15 residues. V lost 5 bases, J lost 2 bases, and 7 bases stayed unmatched. Looked up from germline, CDR1 is LGHNA and CDR2 is YNFKEQ. CDR3 sequence reads: CASSAGVQNTDTQYF. The CDR3 DNA reads TGTGCCAGCAGCGCGGGGGTCCAAAACACAGATACGCAGTATTTT.

This chain links TRBV5-1 with TRBJ2-5, with D perhaps TRBD1 (6 bases). Germline V gene lookup returns CDR1 SGHRS and CDR2 YFSETQ. CDR3 length equals 15 residues. V dropped 4 bases and J dropped 1 base, with 14 bases sitting between them. The CDR3 sequence: CASSPVGDTQETQYF. The CDR3 DNA follows: TGCGCCAGCAGCCCCGTGGGGGACACCCAAGAGACCCAGTACTTC.

As regards this clone: In this CDR3 the conserved last residue, phenylalanine or tryptophan, is missing, so a read error is likely. No DNA is shown, since the ends of the CDR3 on it are uncertain; the CDR3 is the one TCRdb lists. This rearrangement joins TRBV9 to TRBJ1-2; no DNA check was done on the table's D call, TRBD1. The CDR3 is 12 amino acids in total, end residues counted. The germline V gene has CDR1 SGDLS and CDR2 YYNGEE. This CDR3 reads CASSPGQGPPSI.

The chain has TRBV20-1 and TRBJ2-5, with 9 bases that match TRBD2. Germline CDR1 is DFQATT and CDR2 is SNEGSKA (reference sequence). V shed 5 bases, J shed 12 bases, and the junction held 7 bases outside the gene matches. The length of the CDR3 is 11 residues. CDR3 sequence: CSAGNSGSEYF. The CDR3 bases are TGCAGTGCTGGGAATAGCGGGAGTGAGTACTTC.

This clone has only a few counts. The V call is TRBV5-1, the J call TRBJ2-3; 9 positions match TRBD1. The CDR3 contains 16 residues. Trimming at V came to 3 bases and at J to 0 bases, leaving 5 bases not matched to a gene. Germline V gene lookup returns CDR1 SGHRS and CDR2 YFSETQ. CDR3 in amino acids: CASSSGQGTSTDTQYF. The CDR3 nucleotides read TGCGCCAGCAGCTCGGGACAGGGAACGAGCACAGATACGCAGTATTTT. The whole variable domain, remainder taken from reference TRBV5-1 and TRBJ2-3, is KAGVTQTPRYLIKTRGQQVTLSCSPISGHRSVSWYQQTPGQGLQFLFEYFSETQRNKGNFPGRFSGRQFSNSRSEMNVSTLELGDSALYLCASSSGQGTSTDTQYFGPGTRLTVL.

The chain links TRBV5-1 to TRBJ1-1; D gene unclear. Trimming took off 2 bases at V and 0 bases at J, with 8 bases between the two ends. CDR3 length equals 14 residues. Germline CDR1 SGHRS, CDR2 YFSETQ. CDR3 amino acids: CASSFAQMNTEAFF. The CDR3, as DNA: TGCGCCAGCAGCTTCGCTCAGATGAACACTGAAGCTTTCTTT. The full variable domain, completed using reference TRBV5-1 and TRBJ1-1, is KAGVTQTPRYLIKTRGQQVTLSCSPISGHRSVSWYQQTPGQGLQFLFEYFSETQRNKGNFPGRFSGRQFSNSRSEMNVSTLELGDSALYLCASSFAQMNTEAFFGQGTRLTVV.

The chain carries TRBV10-3 and TRBJ1-2; TRBD1 might be the D (5 bases). This CDR3 is built from 12 residues. With 10 bases removed from V and 8 bases from J, the gap between germline ends came to 17 bases. Germline CDR1 is ENHRY and CDR2 is SYGVKD. Here the CDR3 reads CATQGQGNGYTF. As DNA, the CDR3 is TGTGCCACCCAAGGGCAGGGTAACGGCTACACCTTC.

The V gene is TRBV21-1, the J gene TRBJ1-4; the tabulated D call, TRBD1, remains unverified against the DNA. TRBV21-1 is flagged as a pseudogene. There are 16 residues in the CDR3. This CDR3 reads CASSKDEGRDNEKLFF. CDR3 bases: TGTGCCAGCAGCAAAGATGAAGGCAGGGATAATGAAAAACTGTTTTTT.

The gene calls are TRBV5-6 and TRBJ1-4; D gene uncertain. The CDR3 totals 15 residues. CDR1 is SGHDT, CDR2 YYEEEE, per germline. V was cut by 0 bases and J by 0 bases, with 6 bases left in between. Written as DNA, the CDR3 is TGTGCCAGCAGCTTGGGGCGGACAACTAATGAAAAACTGTTTTTT. Translation: CASSLGRTTNEKLFF.

Written as DNA, the CDR3 is TGTGCCATCAAAGACAGCGCTGGCTCTAATTCACCCCTCCACTTT. As protein: CAIKDSAGSNSPLHF. The chain carries TRBV10-3 and TRBJ1-6; possible D gene TRBD1, 5 bases. Trimming removed 7 bases from V and 6 bases from J, with 16 bases in between. This CDR3 spans 15 amino acids. From germline, CDR1 is ENHRY and CDR2 SYGVKD.

This clone was counted only a few times. The chain has TRBV7-8 and TRBJ1-1; possible D gene TRBD1, 5 bases. CDR1 and CDR2 from the germline V gene are SGHVS and FQNEAQ. V was shortened by 3 bases and J by 0 bases, with 8 bases between the two germline ends. CDR3 length: 14 amino acids. CDR3 in DNA: TGTGCCAGCAGCTTTAACAGGATGAACACTGAAGCTTTCTTT. Translated, it gives CASSFNRMNTEAFF. The full variable domain, in which reference TRBV7-8 and TRBJ1-1 provide the parts outside the CDR3, is GAGVSQSPRYKVAKRGQDVALRCDPISGHVSLFWYQQALGQGPEFLTYFQNEAQLDKSGLPSDRFFAERPEGSVSTLKIQRTQQEDSAVYLCASSFNRMNTEAFFGQGTRLTVV.

The rearrangement links TRBV27 to TRBJ2-3; TRBD1 matches at 8 bases. Germline-derived CDR1 and CDR2 are MNHEY and SMNVEV (reference sequence). The CDR3 spans 14 residues. Losses at the gene ends were 0 bases for V and 6 bases for J; bases not matched to a gene: 2. This CDR3 reads CASSLSQGADTQYF. CDR3 DNA: TGTGCCAGCAGTTTATCTCAGGGGGCGGATACGCAGTATTTT.

The chain is built from TRBV7-9 and TRBJ1-1; D is perhaps TRBD1 (5 bases). Germline V gene lookup returns CDR1 SEHNR and CDR2 FQNEAQ (reference sequence). V shed 5 bases and J shed 1 base, with 11 bases lying between them. The CDR3 is made up of 14 amino acids. The CDR3 region has the DNA TGTGCCAGCAGCACCGCGGGGACGAACACTGAAGCTTTCTTT. Protein sequence: CASSTAGTNTEAFF. Full variable domain (rest looked up from reference TRBV7-9 and TRBJ1-1): DTGVSQNPRHKITKRGQNVTFRCDPISEHNRLYWYRQTLGQGPEFLTYFQNEAQLEKSRLLSDRFSAERPKGSFSTLEIQRTEQGDSAMYLCASSTAGTNTEAFFGQGTRLTVV.

This clone was counted a few times. The junction shows a germline mismatch at one end, possibly a read error. The V and J genes are TRBV7-9 and TRBJ2-7; 7 bases line up with TRBD1. Per the germline V gene, CDR1 is SEHNR and CDR2 is FQNEAQ (reference sequence). This CDR3 comprises 16 residues. The CDR3 loop is CSSSPAPRTGAYEQYF. The CDR3 nucleotides are TGTTCCAGCAGCCCAGCTCCCCGGACAGGAGCCTACGAGCAGTACTTC.

This chain connects TRBV10-2 to TRBJ2-1; D is uncertain. The germline V gene has CDR1 WSHSY and CDR2 SAAADI. V was shortened by 7 bases and J by 6 bases, with 7 bases between the two germline ends. CDR3 length: 11 amino acids. Here the CDR3 reads CASNILNEQFF. DNA for the CDR3: TGCGCCAGCAATATTCTCAATGAGCAGTTCTTC.

V and J are TRBV5-5 and TRBJ1-1; 7 bases align to TRBD1. V dropped 1 base and J dropped 0; count of bases not matched to a gene: 3. The CDR3 spans 15 residues. Germline CDR1 is SGHKS and CDR2 is YYEKEE (reference sequence). DNA for the CDR3: TGTGCCAGCAGCTTGACGGGGACAGTGAACACTGAAGCTTTCTTT. Translation gives CASSLTGTVNTEAFF.

This clone was seen just once. The chain couples TRBV11-2 to TRBJ1-2, with a weak D call TRBD1 (5 bases). In germline, CDR1 is SGHAT, CDR2 FQNNGV. V was pared by 5 bases and J by 5 bases, with 18 bases between. There are 15 residues in the CDR3. The CDR3 region has the DNA TGTGCCAGCAGCCTATTAGGCAGGGAAGGATATGGCTACACCTTC. It yields the protein CASSLLGREGYGYTF.

About this clone: The junction departs from germline at one end; a sequencing error may be responsible. V and J are TRBV7-9 and TRBJ2-3, with 7 bases that match TRBD1. The germline V gene encodes CDR1 SEHNR and CDR2 FQNEAQ (reference sequence). There are 16 residues in the CDR3. The CDR3 loop reads CSSSPGTAYSTDTQYF. The CDR3 nucleotides are TGTTCCAGCAGCCCGGGGACAGCCTATAGCACAGATACGCAGTATTTT.